This is a list of T cell receptor beta chains from one sample in a study of T cell repertoires in cytomegalovirus infection. Each CDR3 protein is one row after TCRdb ran MiXCR on the reads. Of roughly 760,000 distinct CDR3 sequences in the sample, approximately 40% were seen once. Input material: PBMCs. Receptor source: a human donor in good health (CMV status not recorded). Some clones in this sample may be carry-over from other donors' samples. The conserved cysteine and the conserved F or W are not part of the CDR3 here. The order of the fields is V gene, clone size, J gene, CDR3 protein. Size tells how often a clone was seen (once, few, many) or the class of an expanded clone, and some rows leave it out.

TRBV12-3/TRBV12-4	few	TRBJ1-6	ASSGTGTSSSPLH
TRBV6-1	.	TRBJ2-7	ASREAQTGNYEQY
TRBV6-1	few	TRBJ2-4	ASSEFWKRGGILAKNIQY
TRBV7-2	.	TRBJ1-1	ASSMGTRNTEAF
TRBV6-1	.	TRBJ2-1	ASSPRLNEQF
TRBV19	.	TRBJ2-5	ASIIQHSGGQETQY
TRBV6-4	.	TRBJ1-2	ASSLRLLFGGYT
TRBV20-1	few	TRBJ1-6	SARRTDYNSPLH
TRBV7-8	many	TRBJ2-7	ASSFKDYEQY
TRBV7-6	.	TRBJ2-2	ASSPFTGLDTGELF
TRBV7-6	many	TRBJ2-1	ASSLGGQGAYNEQF
TRBV19	few	TRBJ1-1	ASSEHEYTEAF
TRBV5-1	.	TRBJ1-1	ASSPGWGMSTEAF
TRBV11-2	few	TRBJ2-1	ASSLVVYEQF
TRBV28	.	TRBJ2-1	ASRFPLSSASSYNEQF
TRBV12-3/TRBV12-4	.	TRBJ2-7	ASSPVVGDYEQY
TRBV19	.	TRBJ2-3	ASSIVRARTTDTQY
TRBV29-1	.	TRBJ2-5	SVQGAEKETQY
TRBV5-3	.	TRBJ2-7	ASSLDGIYEQY
TRBV11-1	.	TRBJ2-7	ASSLVRGFSYEQY
TRBV7-2	few	TRBJ1-1	ASSFRSSVPGVAAF
TRBV19	few	TRBJ2-2	ASSPSDRAPGELF
TRBV12-3/TRBV12-4	many	TRBJ2-1	ASSFSNEQF
TRBV12-3/TRBV12-4	.	TRBJ2-2	ASSGIDTGELF
TRBV24-1	.	TRBJ1-5	ATSDLTRGNQPQH
TRBV7-8	many	TRBJ1-4	ASSLGDEKLF